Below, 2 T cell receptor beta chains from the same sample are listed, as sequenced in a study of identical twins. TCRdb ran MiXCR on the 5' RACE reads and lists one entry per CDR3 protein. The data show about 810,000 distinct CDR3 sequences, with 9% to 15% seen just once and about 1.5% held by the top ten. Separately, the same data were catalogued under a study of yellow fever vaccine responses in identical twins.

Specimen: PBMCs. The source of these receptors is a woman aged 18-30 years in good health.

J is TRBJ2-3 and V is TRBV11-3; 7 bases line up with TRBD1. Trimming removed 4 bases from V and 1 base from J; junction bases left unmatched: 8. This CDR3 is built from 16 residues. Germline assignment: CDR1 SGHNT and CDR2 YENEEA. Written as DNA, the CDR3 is TGTGCCAGCAGCTCTACCCCCGGACAGGGCACAGATACGCAGTATTTT. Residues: CASSSTPGQGTDTQYF. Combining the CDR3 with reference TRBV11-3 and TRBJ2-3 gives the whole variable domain EAGVVQSPRYKIIEKKQPVAFWCNPISGHNTLYWYLQNLGQGPELLIRYENEEAVDDSQLPKDRFSAERLKGVDSTLKIQPAELGDSAVYLCASSSTPGQGTDTQYFGPGTRLTVL.

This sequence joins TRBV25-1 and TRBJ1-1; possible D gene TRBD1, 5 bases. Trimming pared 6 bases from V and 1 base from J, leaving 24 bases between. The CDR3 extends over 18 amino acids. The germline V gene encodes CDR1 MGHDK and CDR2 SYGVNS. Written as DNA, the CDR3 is TGTGCCAGCAGCCCTACCCAGGGTAGGGGAGAAGGGAACACTGAAGCTTTCTTT. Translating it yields CASSPTQGRGEGNTEAFF.